Sequencing of this T cell receptor beta chain was carried out in a study of T cells in Graves' hyperthyroidism and ophthalmopathy. TCR beta CDR3 regions were amplified from RNA transcripts. In the first-round RT-PCR of the TCR CDR3, the HTBI primer set was used. TCRdb ran MiXCR on the multiplex PCR reads and lists one entry per CDR3 protein. Here the sample spans nearly 750,000 distinct CDR3 sequences, around 40% being singletons. The authors deemed Graves' hyperthyroidism stable absent ophthalmopathy progression within 18 months. The PBMCs were sourced from fresh peripheral blood (about 9.7 ml). The source is a woman in her forties with Graves' hyperthyroidism. The specimen sequenced was blood.

The CDR3 sequence: CASSERGVTQYF. As DNA, the CDR3 is TGCGCCAGCAGTGAACGAGGTGTTACGCAGTATTTT. The chain is built from TRBV10-2 and TRBJ2-3, with D unresolved. The CDR3 covers 12 residues. Deletions cut 3 bases from V and 8 bases from J, with 9 bases between. Germline assignment: CDR1 WSHSY and CDR2 SAAADI.